The entry below describes one T cell receptor beta chain. Its antigen is not known. Measured with immunoSEQ multiplex PCR; TCRdb has only the in-frame clones, and not every one. The sample has over a million clones; around 82% are singletons. This entry comes from a study of shared clonotypes between healthy human individuals. Overall study findings and caveats: For sorted subsets, rarefaction showed incomplete sequencing despite large depth.

This TCR came from a man between 18 and 29 years old in good health. Some clones in this sample may be carry-over from other donors' samples. The sample taken for sequencing was memory CD4+ T cells from PBMCs. Noted subset: CD45RA-negative fraction.

The CDR3 reads CASQGGQQQPQHF. CDR3 sequence (DNA): TGTGCCAGCCAGGGGGGCCAACAACAGCCCCAGCATTTT. The chain combines TRBV2 with TRBJ1-5; TRBD1 matches at 7 bases. Germline CDR1 SNHLY, CDR2 FYNNEI. The V gene end was trimmed by 8 bases and the J gene end by 7 bases; junction bases not matched to a gene: 8. This CDR3 spans 13 amino acids.